This section outlines one T cell receptor (beta chain) sequence together with its context. The specificity of this receptor is unknown. Base-call qualities are not available, and no considerably larger clone is one nucleotide away. Other DNA sequences from this sample encode an identical CDR3 as well. Using the deep immunoSEQ assay, multiplex PCR amplified TCR CDR3 regions from genomic DNA. For each cell subset, the extracted genomic DNA was distributed evenly across all wells of several immunoSEQ 96-well plates, and each plate served as one replicate. For sorted subsets, each replicate PCR was loaded with approximately 190 ng genomic DNA, equivalent to 32,000 or so T cell genomes. Purified libraries were measured with a Qubit 3.0 fluorometer, size-checked on a Bioanalyzer 2100, and measured again with the KAPA Library Quantification kit. Every immunoSEQ 96-well plate was sequenced on a separate single-read 150-cycle Illumina NextSeq 550 flow cell. The original pipeline was this. Because the immunoSEQ output held only junctional sequences and lacked quality scores, the filtering could not match the filtering applied to full-length reads. To assign V/J genes and CDR3, sequences were annotated using PyIR, a Python wrapper for IgBLAST v1.9, with IMGT germline references. Reads with weak V/J assignments (E-value above 1e-6), missing CDR3, stop codons, out-of-frame junctions, or ambiguous translated residues were removed. V3J clonotypes were defined as sequences sharing the same inferred V gene, J gene, and CDR3 amino acid sequence. Percentage overlap between repertoires was calculated by dividing the number of shared unique clonotypes by the size of the smaller repertoire. RTK rarefaction, the Chao1 estimator, and Recon v2.1 estimates of unobserved clonotypes were used to assess repertoire richness. Generation probabilities for all TCRbeta clonotypes obtained by the gDNA method from a few donors were computed using OLGA. TCRdb carries this immuneACCESS record with in-frame sequences only. Its versions omit some clonotypes, under half of them owing to an unresolved V gene in the studies checked, with the rest unexplained. That table gives V, J and clone size, and the DNA gave D and trimming. The sample data list about 2,100,000 clones, and under 95% of these were observed just once. The ten largest make up 1.7% of the sample.

This record belongs to a study of shared clonotypes between healthy human individuals (dated by TCRdb to 2019 to 2021). Some background on the complete study: The cohort comprised two women and a few men aged 18 to 49 years. For each donor, three plates each were used for CD4 naive and CD4 memory, two plates were used for CD8 naive, and one plate was used for CD8 memory. The study deeply sequenced blood TCR repertoires of several healthy adults to estimate repertoire size and the extent of clonotype sharing between individuals. To increase sequencing depth and limit assay-specific biases, TCR repertoire library preparation and sequencing were carried out by different laboratories using diverse techniques. Leukapheresis yielded between about 0.85 and 9 billion PBMCs per donor.

In the germline V gene, CDR1 corresponds to SGDLS and CDR2 to YYNGEE. The CDR3 runs 13 residues from the cysteine to the phenylalanine. Kept here is only the CDR3 DNA, which spans 39 bases and is read in frame from base 1. Between the V and J ends, shortened by 0 bases and 6 bases respectively, the junction contains 7 bases. CD8 naive samples consisted of CD45RO-negative cells that were positively selected for CCR7, yielding a CD45RA+CCR7+ population without TemRA cells. The donors were healthy, HIV-negative adults who had no recently reported acute infections or vaccinations. All donors were Caucasian adults living in Nashville, Tennessee, USA. After blood collection by leukapheresis, PBMCs were isolated using Ficoll-Histopaque density gradient centrifugation and then cryopreserved in the vapor phase of liquid nitrogen. Purity and quantity of every magnetically sorted T cell population were checked by analytical flow cytometry. From each sorted fraction, genomic DNA was isolated and quantified by UV absorbance on a Nanodrop 2000c.

Results and caveats for the whole study, not just this receptor: Rarefaction of sorted-subset datasets indicated incomplete sequencing despite the large sequencing depth. Because the study included only a small number of donors, the genetic and exposure-history diversity represented was limited. Naive subsets generally had larger estimated clonotype richness than memory subsets. Based on pairwise subsampling, the degree of clonotype sharing among donors was expected to be affected by sequencing depth. Across a handful of donors, about 5.2% of naive CD4, roughly 3.4% of naive CD8, under 2.5% of memory CD4, and 0.4% to 0.45% of memory CD8 clonotypes were shared. Sampling was restricted to blood, and TCR repertoires in tissue are likely to differ from TCR repertoires in blood. Higher generation probabilities were observed for clonotypes shared by all four sorted-subset donors than for non-shared clonotypes.

This TCR derives from a young man in good health. Some clones in this sample may be carry-over from other donors' samples. This sequence uses TRBV9 and TRBJ1-5, with the D gene too uncertain to name. Sequenced sample: naive CD8+ T cells from PBMCs. The sample's cell subset or site, from its label and the paper: CD45RA+CCR7+. Here the CDR3 is given as CASSVAPGQPQHF. The base sequence is TGTGCCAGCAGCGTAGCTCCGGGTCAGCCCCAGCATTTT.